Listed here are 22 T cell receptor beta chains from one sample, sequenced in a study of shared clonotypes between healthy human individuals. Generated by immunoSEQ multiplex PCR, the TCRdb table keeps only in-frame clones and is missing some. The sample yields 1.4 million or so clones, roughly 98.5% seen once. Sequenced: naive CD4+ T cells sorted from blood. Indicated subset: CD45RA+ positively selected. These receptors all come from a man in his thirties or forties in good health.

The CDR3 loop reads CASRPGTGISYEQYF. The CDR3, as DNA: TGCGCCAGCAGACCTGGGACAGGGATTTCCTACGAGCAGTACTTC. V usage is TRBV5-1 and J usage is TRBJ2-7, with 9 bases that match TRBD1. After removal of 5 bases from V and 1 base from J, the junction contained 7 bases not matched to a gene. CDR1 and CDR2 from the germline V gene are SGHRS and YFSETQ. This CDR3 has 15 amino acids.

The chain is built from TRBV4-1 and TRBJ2-7; 12 nucleotides align to TRBD2. The ends lost 4 bases at V and 3 bases at J; junction bases unmatched: 4. This CDR3 has 15 amino acids. CDR1 and CDR2 (germline): MGHRA, YSYEKL. CDR3: CASSRGLAGSYEQYF. The CDR3 coding sequence is TGCGCCAGCAGCCGTGGACTAGCGGGGAGCTACGAGCAGTACTTC.

As to this clone: Other nucleotide sequences from this sample produce the same CDR3. The chain has TRBV28 and TRBJ1-4; possible D gene TRBD1, 5 bases. Germline CDR1 is MDHEN and CDR2 is SYDVKM. The CDR3 covers 14 residues. V shed 5 bases and J shed 8 bases, with 15 bases lying between them. CDR3 loop: CASSLGGVGEKLFF. CDR3 in DNA: TGTGCCAGCAGTCTGGGGGGGGTAGGAGAAAAACTGTTTTTT.

The V and J genes are TRBV5-1 and TRBJ2-7; TRBD1 agrees at 8 bases. From germline, CDR1 is SGHRS and CDR2 YFSETQ. The junction had 10 bases not matched to a gene; V was cut back by 3 bases and J by 2 bases. The CDR3 runs 16 residues. CDR3 sequence (DNA): TGCGCCAGCAGCTACACTGGACAGGGCCCAACCTACGAGCAGTACTTC. Protein product: CASSYTGQGPTYEQYF.

V gene TRBV30 combines with J gene TRBJ1-5, with unresolved D. V dropped 0 bases and J dropped 5 bases, with 11 bases sitting between them. CDR1 and CDR2 from the germline V gene are GTSNPN and SVGIG (reference sequence). The CDR3 consists of 14 residues. The DNA for the CDR3 is TGTGCCTGGAGTGTACATTACTTTGATCAGCCCCAGCATTTT. This gives the protein CAWSVHYFDQPQHF.

The chain couples TRBV18 to TRBJ1-3, with a tentative D call TRBD1 (6 bases). V lost 3 bases, J lost 0 bases, and 12 bases lay in between. Germline lookup yields CDR1 KGHSH and CDR2 LQKENI. The CDR3 consists of 16 residues. This chain's CDR3 is CASSPPGQYSGNTIYF. The CDR3 DNA is TGTGCCAGCTCACCCCCTGGACAGTACTCTGGAAACACCATATATTTT.

The CDR3 spells CASSDLRGSSYEQYF. CDR3 DNA sequence: TGCGCCAGCAGCGACCTGAGGGGGAGCTCCTACGAGCAGTACTTC. V gene TRBV5-1 combines with J gene TRBJ2-7, with D possibly matching TRBD1 (6 bases). The V gene lost 4 bases and the J gene lost 0 bases, with 14 bases spanning the gap. The CDR3 has 15 amino acids. In germline, CDR1 is SGHRS, CDR2 YFSETQ.

The chain employs TRBV5-4 and TRBJ2-7; TRBD2 aligns across 8 bases. V gave up 2 bases and J gave up 2 bases; unmatched junction bases: 3. Germline loops: CDR1 SGHNT, CDR2 YYREEE (reference sequence). This CDR3 has 14 residues. Here the CDR3 reads CASSLYGRAYEQYF. The CDR3 DNA sequence: TGTGCCAGCAGCTTATACGGGAGGGCCTACGAGCAGTACTTC.

This sequence joins TRBV28 and TRBJ2-5, with a tentative D call TRBD2 (6 bases). The CDR3 is 14 residues long. V lost 6 bases to trimming and J lost 2 bases, with 13 bases between them. Germline V gene data show CDR1 as MDHEN and CDR2 as SYDVKM. The CDR3 DNA reads as TGTGCCAGCAGGGAGGGGTCAGCTCAAGAGACCCAGTACTTC. This encodes CASREGSAQETQYF.

The chain uses TRBV9 and TRBJ2-7, with 10 bases fitting TRBD1. J was trimmed by 7 bases and V by 3 bases; bases with no gene match: 7. Per the germline V gene, CDR1 is SGDLS and CDR2 is YYNGEE. This CDR3 comprises 14 residues. In nucleotides, the CDR3 is TGTGCCAGCAGCGAGGGACAGGGGCTGGGGGAGCAGTACTTC. As protein: CASSEGQGLGEQYF.

The J gene is TRBJ1-5, the V gene TRBV30, with D unclear. V dropped 3 bases and J dropped 7 bases, with 13 bases sitting between them. This CDR3 region has 13 residues. Looked up from germline, CDR1 is GTSNPN and CDR2 is SVGIG (reference sequence). The CDR3 spells CAWSGKARQPQHF. The CDR3 bases are TGTGCCTGGAGCGGGAAAGCCCGGCAGCCCCAGCATTTT.

This clone is a singleton in its sample. The chain couples TRBV18 to TRBJ2-1, with 13 bases that match TRBD2. The CDR3 extends over 17 amino acids. The V and J ends lost 3 bases and 7 bases, in that order; junction bases with no gene match: 9. CDR1 is KGHSH and CDR2 is LQKENI in the germline V gene. The CDR3 reads CASSPAPGLAGINEQFF. The CDR3 region has the DNA TGTGCCAGCTCACCCGCCCCGGGACTAGCGGGAATTAATGAGCAGTTCTTC. The full variable domain, in which reference TRBV18 and TRBJ2-1 provide the parts outside the CDR3, is NAGVMQNPRHLVRRRGQEARLRCSPMKGHSHVYWYRQLPEEGLKFMVYLQKENIIDESGMPKERFSAEFPKEGPSILRIQQVVRGDSAAYFCASSPAPGLAGINEQFFGPGTRLTVL.

Regarding this clone: Other DNA sequences within the sample encode an identical CDR3. This chain uses TRBV6-5 with TRBJ2-1; D is ambiguous. Germline V gene lookup returns CDR1 MNHEY and CDR2 SVGAGI. The CDR3 sequence is 14 residues long. Trimming left V 3 bases short and J 4 bases short, with 10 bases between. CDR3 protein: CASSYRDSYNEQFF. The CDR3, as DNA: TGTGCCAGCAGTTATCGCGACTCATACAATGAGCAGTTCTTC.

The rearrangement uses TRBV6-6 and TRBJ2-1; D not resolved. The CDR3 has 14 amino acids. The germline V gene encodes CDR1 MNHNY and CDR2 SVGAGI (reference sequence). V gave up 2 bases and J gave up 0 bases, with 5 bases separating them. The CDR3 loop reads CASSYRSSYNEQFF. The CDR3, as DNA: TGTGCCAGCAGTTACAGAAGCTCCTACAATGAGCAGTTCTTC.

For the CDR3, the DNA is TGTGCCAGTAACGGACCGGGACTAGCGGGACTCCGGGGCTCTAATACGCAGTATTTT. Its translation is CASNGPGLAGLRGSNTQYF. V gene TRBV19 combines with J gene TRBJ2-3, with 13 bases fitting TRBD2. V gave up 7 bases and J gave up 7 bases; unmatched junction bases: 20. CDR3 length: 19 residues. The germline V gene encodes CDR1 LNHDA and CDR2 SQIVND (reference sequence).

V and J are TRBV10-3 and TRBJ1-5; 11 bases align to TRBD1. Germline V gives CDR1 ENHRY, CDR2 SYGVKD. With V trimmed by 8 bases and J by 6 bases, 6 bases remained unmatched. This CDR3 is 14 amino acids long. For the CDR3, the DNA is TGTGCCATCTCGAGGGACAGGGGGGTTCAGCCCCAGCATTTT. The encoded protein is CAISRDRGVQPQHF.

In regard to this clone: The sample has other DNA sequences that encode this CDR3 too. The chain couples TRBV27 to TRBJ1-5; D unclear. The V gene's germline CDR1 is MNHEY and CDR2 SMNVEV (reference sequence). This CDR3 contains 13 residues. Deletions cut 2 bases from V and 4 bases from J, with 6 bases between. This CDR3 is CASSLRGNQPQHF. In DNA, the CDR3 is TGTGCCAGCAGTTTAAGAGGGAATCAGCCCCAGCATTTT.

The V call is TRBV12-5, the J call TRBJ2-2; D uncertain. Germline CDR1 and CDR2: LGHNT and FRNRAP. The CDR3 has 16 residues. The V end lost 2 bases, the J end lost 7 bases, and 17 bases lay between the germline ends. In DNA form, the CDR3 reads TGTGCTAGTGGTTTGATACTCGGCAGCGACATCGGGGAGCTGTTTTTT. Translating it yields CASGLILGSDIGELFF.

V gene TRBV28 combines with J gene TRBJ1-4, with no clear D. This CDR3 is 17 amino acids long. Per germline, CDR1 MDHEN and CDR2 SYDVKM. The ends were cut back, 5 bases at V and 4 bases at J, with 20 bases in the middle. CDR3 sequence reads: CASSPAAKFGGNEKLFF. The CDR3 DNA reads as TGTGCCAGCAGTCCCGCTGCAAAATTCGGCGGTAATGAAAAACTGTTTTTT.

The count of this clone is one. The junction does not match germline at one end; this may be a read error. The chain uses TRBV7-9 and TRBJ2-7; 9 bases are a match to TRBD1. Germline loops: CDR1 SEHNR, CDR2 FQNEAQ (reference sequence). The CDR3 has 18 residues. The CDR3 DNA follows: TGTGCCAGCAGCCTATATGAAACAGGGGGCGAATTCTCCTCCGAGCAGTACTTC. It is translated as CASSLYETGGEFSSEQYF.

This chain connects TRBV7-9 to TRBJ2-2, with D maybe TRBD1 (5 bases). The CDR3 runs 16 residues. The germline V gene has CDR1 SEHNR and CDR2 FQNEAQ (reference sequence). Trimming pared 8 bases from V and 5 bases from J, leaving 21 bases between. The CDR3 sequence is CASFSHSNRLTGELFF. DNA of the CDR3: TGTGCCAGCTTCAGCCACAGCAACAGGTTGACCGGGGAGCTGTTTTTT.

The count of this clone is one. The chain combines TRBV14 with TRBJ2-4; 7 bases fit TRBD2. V dropped 2 bases and J dropped 3; count of bases not matched to a gene: 4. CDR3 length: 15 residues. Per the germline V gene, CDR1 is SGHDN and CDR2 is FVKESK. CDR3 sequence reads: CASSQPGGGKNIQYF. In nucleotides, the CDR3 is TGTGCCAGCAGCCAACCTGGGGGGGGCAAAAACATTCAGTACTTC.